This T cell receptor beta chain is drawn from a study of T-cell reconstitution after alpha-beta-depleted transplantation in children. The sample holds a few counts of this clonotype. Its matching antigen is unknown. A library of TCRbeta sequences, prepared with unique molecular identifiers, was generated. TCRdb called the PCR reads again in MiXCR, with one record for every CDR3 protein. The table has 200,000 to 250,000 distinct CDR3 sequences, 20% to 30% seen once; the top ten hold about 2.8%. Study-wide points: T-cell numbers and diversity, one year after transplant, stemmed largely from T cells that were newly produced. As was reported, about two months after transplant, alpha-beta T cells came from several hundred expanded graft clones.

CDR3 length equals 13 residues. Germline V CDR1 and CDR2: DFQATT, SNEGSKA (reference sequence). Trimming cost V 6 bases and J 5 bases, with 15 bases left between them. This sequence originates from a girl aged 2-9 years with Fanconi anemia, due to receive a stem cell transplant. V gene TRBV20-1 combines with J gene TRBJ2-3; perhaps TRBD2 as D (6 bases). This specimen was PBMCs, taken before TCRalphabeta/CD19-depleted stem cell transplant. The CDR3 bases are TGCAGTGCCCCCGGGAGAGGAGTAGATACGCAGTATTTT. The encoded protein is CSAPGRGVDTQYF.